This T cell receptor beta chain is from a study of cytomegalovirus exposure and HLA in healthy donors. Overall study results and limits: According to the study, around 150 TCR beta chains were cytomegalovirus-associated. Data from an earlier analysis indicated that most TCR beta V segments were productive either about 90% or about 30% of the time. It was taken for granted in presence/absence analyses that sequencing depth across donors was roughly uniform.

On this clone: Its target is unknown.

The CDR3 runs to 13 residues. CDR1 and CDR2 from the germline V gene are MNHEY and SMNVEV (reference sequence). The ends lost 3 bases at V and 7 bases at J; junction bases unmatched: 3. PCR primers comprised 60 Vbeta and 13 Jbeta primers. This table comes from immunoSEQ multiplex PCR, and its TCRdb copy is limited to in-frame clones, with some not included. The sample lists about 170,000 clones, about 75% occurring once. Sample: PBMCs. The receptor comes from a man aged 40-49 years in good health and CMV-seropositive. The V and J genes are TRBV27 and TRBJ1-5, with 7 nucleotides matching TRBD1. The CDR3 nucleotides read TGTGCCAGCAGTTTTCTCAGGGGGCAGCCCCAGCATTTT. This gives the protein CASSFLRGQPQHF.